This T cell receptor beta chain derives from a study of blood T cell repertoires in COVID-19. Across the study: COVID-19 samples collected from the United States, Italy and Spain covered acute and convalescent phases. T cells, B-cell-depleted T cells, or PBMCs supplied cDNA or gDNA.

The CDR3 length is 14 residues. The trim removed 6 bases at V and 4 bases at J, leaving 9 bases unmatched. From germline, CDR1 is SGHAT and CDR2 FQNNGV. Original processing notes: Amplified reference gene primers provided the basis for estimating nucleated cell counts. TCRdb's copy holds only in-frame clones and misses some; the assay was immunoSEQ multiplex PCR. V and J calls and clone size come straight from that table; D and trimming were deduced from the DNA. The sample has about 61,000 clones, approximately 86% seen once. Sequencing was carried out using peripheral blood. The chain employs TRBV11-2 and TRBJ2-7, with TRBD2 identical over 7 bases. The TCR originated in a human donor in a cohort sampled during active COVID-19. CDR3 in amino acids: CASSPSGLRYEQYF. The CDR3 DNA reads as TGTGCCAGCAGTCCTAGCGGCCTACGGTACGAGCAGTACTTC.